This T cell receptor beta chain was sequenced for a study of cytomegalovirus exposure and HLA in healthy donors. As for the study in general: Unique TCR beta sequences numbering 120 million or so came from some 200 million T cells in an earlier analysis. Regarding the study as a whole: The classifier, whose performance was assessed in both the original and validation cohorts, reportedly diagnosed cytomegalovirus status with high specificity and sensitivity. In a later analysis, TCR association rates varied by HLA locus: DRB1 most, HLA-C fewest. The later analysis indicated that the majority of CMV-associated TCR beta chains appeared HLA-restricted.

A single count supports this clone. Antigen specificity is unknown. PCR primers comprised 60 Vbeta and 13 Jbeta primers. Data came from immunoSEQ multiplex PCR; TCRdb stores just in-frame clones and leaves some out. The data hold roughly 130,000 clones, with 61% observed a single time. Germline V CDR1 and CDR2: MNHEY, SVGAGI. There are 15 residues in the CDR3. Trimming cost V 6 bases and J 5 bases; bases outside gene matches: 5. The sequenced sample consisted of PBMCs. The receptor was isolated from a male donor in good health and CMV-seronegative. The rearrangement uses TRBV6-5 and TRBJ1-4, with 11 nucleotides matching TRBD1. The CDR3 region is CASRDRGRLNEKLFF. CDR3 coding DNA: TGTGCCAGCAGGGACAGGGGGCGATTAAATGAAAAACTGTTTTTT.